The clone carrying this T cell receptor (beta chain) was detected a few times. What it binds is not known. The data are from a study of identical twins' blood T cells. Whole-study findings and limits: Twins shared more top CDR3 clonotypes than unrelated donors did.

This CDR3 has 16 residues. TCRdb called the 5' RACE reads again in MiXCR, with one record for every CDR3 protein. The sample shows fewer than 450,000 distinct CDR3 sequences, 25% to 35% of them seen only once. The chain uses TRBV21-1 and TRBJ1-2; no DNA check was done on the table's D call, TRBD1. TRBV21-1 is labeled a pseudogene. The receptor comes from a woman aged 18-55 years in good health. Sequenced sample: PBMCs. CDR3 bases: TGTGCCAGCAGCAAAGTGGAGCCCGAGGGGGTCTATGGCTACACCTTC. This sequence encodes CASSKVEPEGVYGYTF.